This entry lists 6 T cell receptor beta chains sequenced from one sample in a study of T cell changes during pregnancy in multiple sclerosis. Measured with immunoSEQ multiplex PCR; TCRdb has only the in-frame clones, and not every one. The sample lists fewer than 20,000 clones, 88% occurring once. Sequencing was performed on CD4+ T cells from peripheral blood mononuclear cells, taken in the first trimester of pregnancy. These receptors came from a female donor in good health, enrolled as a control in a pregnancy study.

The chain recombines TRBV19 with TRBJ1-5; TRBD1 matches 8 bases. CDR3 length equals 15 residues. Trimming at V came to 7 bases and at J to 7 bases, leaving 12 bases not matched to a gene. Germline loops: CDR1 LNHDA, CDR2 SQIVND (reference sequence). The CDR3, as DNA: TGTGCCAGTACCCCTGTGGACAGGGTCGACCAGCCCCAGCATTTT. Its protein product is CASTPVDRVDQPQHF.

V gene TRBV19 combines with J gene TRBJ2-2, with 9 positions matching TRBD1. The junction had 8 bases not matched to a gene; V was cut back by 8 bases and J by 1 base. The length of the CDR3 is 16 residues. Looked up from germline, CDR1 is LNHDA and CDR2 is SQIVND (reference sequence). CDR3 sequence (DNA): TGTGCCAGTGTTCGCCGACAGGGGGTGAACACCGGGGAGCTGTTTTTT. Amino acids: CASVRRQGVNTGELFF.

This clone was seen only once. The chain joins TRBV7-9 to TRBJ1-2; D gene ambiguous. This CDR3 comprises 13 residues. V lost 4 bases and J 6 bases, leaving 12 bases between the germline ends. Per germline, CDR1 SEHNR and CDR2 FQNEAQ (reference sequence). Here the CDR3 reads CASSSTWGDGYTF. CDR3 DNA: TGTGCCAGCAGCTCCACCTGGGGAGATGGCTACACCTTC. Full variable domain (remainder filled in from reference TRBV7-9 and TRBJ1-2): DTGVSQNPRHKITKRGQNVTFRCDPISEHNRLYWYRQTLGQGPEFLTYFQNEAQLEKSRLLSDRFSAERPKGSFSTLEIQRTEQGDSAMYLCASSSTWGDGYTFGSGTRLTVV.

V usage is TRBV27 and J usage is TRBJ2-7; 7 nucleotides match TRBD2. Germline lookup yields CDR1 MNHEY and CDR2 SMNVEV (reference sequence). Trimming at V came to 2 bases and at J to 3 bases, leaving 7 bases not matched to a gene. This CDR3 has 15 amino acids. The CDR3 DNA follows: TGTGCCAGCAGTTTACACGGGGAGGGGTTCTACGAGCAGTACTTC. Its protein is CASSLHGEGFYEQYF.

This chain links TRBV29-1 with TRBJ1-3, with 9 bases matching TRBD1. Germline CDR1 SQVTM, CDR2 ANQGSEA. The CDR3 sequence is 14 residues long. Trimming removed 1 base from V and 7 bases from J; junction bases left unmatched: 5. The CDR3 DNA follows: TGCAGCGTTGAAGGAAAACAGGGGGCGAACACCATATATTTT. It translates to CSVEGKQGANTIYF.

The chain is built from TRBV10-2 and TRBJ1-2, with 7 bases fitting TRBD1. The CDR3 covers 13 residues. The germline gives CDR1 WSHSY, CDR2 SAAADI. After removal of 4 bases from V and 2 bases from J, the junction contained 1 base not matched to a gene. The CDR3 sequence is CASSGGQNYGYTF. The CDR3 DNA sequence: TGCGCCAGCAGTGGGGGACAGAACTATGGCTACACCTTC.